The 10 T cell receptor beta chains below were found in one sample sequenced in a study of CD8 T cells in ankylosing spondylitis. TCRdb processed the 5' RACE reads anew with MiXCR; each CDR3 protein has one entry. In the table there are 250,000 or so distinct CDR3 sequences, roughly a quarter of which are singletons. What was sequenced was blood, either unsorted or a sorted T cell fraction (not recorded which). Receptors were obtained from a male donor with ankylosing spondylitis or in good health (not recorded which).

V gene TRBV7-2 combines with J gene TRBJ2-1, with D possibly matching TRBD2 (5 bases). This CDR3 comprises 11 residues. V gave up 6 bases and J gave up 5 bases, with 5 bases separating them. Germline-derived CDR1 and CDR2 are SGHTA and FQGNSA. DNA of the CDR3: TGTGCCAGCAGGCGGGACAATGAGCAGTTCTTC. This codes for CASRRDNEQFF.

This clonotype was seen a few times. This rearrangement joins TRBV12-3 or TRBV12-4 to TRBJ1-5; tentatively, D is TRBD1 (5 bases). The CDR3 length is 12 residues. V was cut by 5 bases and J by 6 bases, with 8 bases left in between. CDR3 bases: TGTGCCAGCAGTAGCGACAGTCAGCCCCAGCATTTT. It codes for CASSSDSQPQHF.

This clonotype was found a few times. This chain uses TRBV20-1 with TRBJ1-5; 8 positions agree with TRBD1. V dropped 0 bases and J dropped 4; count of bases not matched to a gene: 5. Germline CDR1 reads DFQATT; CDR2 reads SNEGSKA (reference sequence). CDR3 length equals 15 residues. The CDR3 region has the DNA TGCAGTGCTAGAGATACAAGGACAGGGAATCAGCCCCAGCATTTT. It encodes CSARDTRTGNQPQHF.

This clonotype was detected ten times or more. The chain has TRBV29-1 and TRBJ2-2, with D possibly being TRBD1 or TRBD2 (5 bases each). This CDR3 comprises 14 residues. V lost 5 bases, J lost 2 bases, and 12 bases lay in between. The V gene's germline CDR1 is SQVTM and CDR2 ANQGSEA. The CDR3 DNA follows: TGCAGCGTTCTCGGGGACCTCAACACCGGGGAGCTGTTTTTT. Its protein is CSVLGDLNTGELFF.

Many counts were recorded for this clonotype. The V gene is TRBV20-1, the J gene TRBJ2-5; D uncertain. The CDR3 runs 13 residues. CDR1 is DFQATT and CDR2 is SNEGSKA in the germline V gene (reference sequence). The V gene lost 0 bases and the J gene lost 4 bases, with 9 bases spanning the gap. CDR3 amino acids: CSARDEDGETQYF. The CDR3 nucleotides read TGCAGTGCTAGAGATGAAGACGGAGAGACCCAGTACTTC.

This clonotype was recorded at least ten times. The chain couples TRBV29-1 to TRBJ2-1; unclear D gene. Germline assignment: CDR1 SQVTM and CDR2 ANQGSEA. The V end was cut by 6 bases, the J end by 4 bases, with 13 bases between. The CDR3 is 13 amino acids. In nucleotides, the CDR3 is TGCAGCGTAACAGTTTACAGATACAATGAGCAGTTCTTC. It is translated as CSVTVYRYNEQFF.

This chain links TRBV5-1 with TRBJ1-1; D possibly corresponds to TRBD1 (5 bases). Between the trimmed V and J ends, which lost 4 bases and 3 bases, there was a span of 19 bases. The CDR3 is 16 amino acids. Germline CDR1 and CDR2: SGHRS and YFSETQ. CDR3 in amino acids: CASSPGDSRMDTEAFF. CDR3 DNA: TGCGCCAGCAGCCCTGGGGACTCCCGTATGGACACTGAAGCTTTCTTT.

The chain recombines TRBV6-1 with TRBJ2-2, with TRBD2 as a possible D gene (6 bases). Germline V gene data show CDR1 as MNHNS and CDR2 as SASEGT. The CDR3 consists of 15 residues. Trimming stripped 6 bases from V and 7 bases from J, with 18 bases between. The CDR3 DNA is TGTGCCAGCAGCCAACCCGCGGGGTCAGGCGGGGAGCTGTTTTTT. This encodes CASSQPAGSGGELFF.

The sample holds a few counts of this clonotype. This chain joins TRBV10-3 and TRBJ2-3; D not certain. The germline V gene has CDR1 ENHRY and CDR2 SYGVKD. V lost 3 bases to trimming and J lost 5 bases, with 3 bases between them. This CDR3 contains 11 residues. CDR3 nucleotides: TGTGCCATCAGTGAACGAGATACGCAGTATTTT. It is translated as CAISERDTQYF.

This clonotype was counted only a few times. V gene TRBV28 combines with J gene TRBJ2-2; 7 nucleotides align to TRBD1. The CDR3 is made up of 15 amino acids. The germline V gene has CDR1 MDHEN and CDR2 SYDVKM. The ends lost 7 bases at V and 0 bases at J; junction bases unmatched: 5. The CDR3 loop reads CASTTGTANTGELFF. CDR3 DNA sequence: TGTGCCAGCACCACGGGGACAGCGAACACCGGGGAGCTGTTTTTT.